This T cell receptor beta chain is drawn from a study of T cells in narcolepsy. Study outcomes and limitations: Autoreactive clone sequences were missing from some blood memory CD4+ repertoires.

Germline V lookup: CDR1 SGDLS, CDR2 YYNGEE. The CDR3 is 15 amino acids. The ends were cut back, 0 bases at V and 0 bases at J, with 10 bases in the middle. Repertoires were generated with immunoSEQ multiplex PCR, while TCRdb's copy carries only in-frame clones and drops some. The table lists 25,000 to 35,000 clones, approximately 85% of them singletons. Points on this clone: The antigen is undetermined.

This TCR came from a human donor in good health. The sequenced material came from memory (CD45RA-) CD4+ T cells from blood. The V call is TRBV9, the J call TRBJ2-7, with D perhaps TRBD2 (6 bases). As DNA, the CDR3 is TGTGCCAGCAGCGTAGCGGGGGAAAGCTCCTACGAGCAGTACTTC. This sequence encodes CASSVAGESSYEQYF. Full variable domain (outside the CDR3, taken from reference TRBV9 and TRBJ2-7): DSGVTQTPKHLITATGQRVTLRCSPRSGDLSVYWYQQSLDQGLQFLIQYYNGEERAKGNILERFSAQQFPDLHSELNLSSLELGDSALYFCASSVAGESSYEQYFGPGTRLTVT.